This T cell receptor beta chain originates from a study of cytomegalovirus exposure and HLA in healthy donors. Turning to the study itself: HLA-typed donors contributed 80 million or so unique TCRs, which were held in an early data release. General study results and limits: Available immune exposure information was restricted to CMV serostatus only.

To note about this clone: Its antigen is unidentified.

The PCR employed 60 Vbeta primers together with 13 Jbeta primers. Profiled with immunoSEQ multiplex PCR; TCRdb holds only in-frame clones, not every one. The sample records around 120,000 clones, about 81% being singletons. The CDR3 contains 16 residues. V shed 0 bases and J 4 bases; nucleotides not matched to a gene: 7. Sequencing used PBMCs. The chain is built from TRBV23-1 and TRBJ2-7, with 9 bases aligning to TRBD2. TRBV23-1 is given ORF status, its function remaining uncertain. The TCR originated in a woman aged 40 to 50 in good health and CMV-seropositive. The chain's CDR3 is CASSQSTASGDYEQYF. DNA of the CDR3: TGCGCCAGCAGTCAATCGACGGCTAGCGGGGATTACGAGCAGTACTTC.